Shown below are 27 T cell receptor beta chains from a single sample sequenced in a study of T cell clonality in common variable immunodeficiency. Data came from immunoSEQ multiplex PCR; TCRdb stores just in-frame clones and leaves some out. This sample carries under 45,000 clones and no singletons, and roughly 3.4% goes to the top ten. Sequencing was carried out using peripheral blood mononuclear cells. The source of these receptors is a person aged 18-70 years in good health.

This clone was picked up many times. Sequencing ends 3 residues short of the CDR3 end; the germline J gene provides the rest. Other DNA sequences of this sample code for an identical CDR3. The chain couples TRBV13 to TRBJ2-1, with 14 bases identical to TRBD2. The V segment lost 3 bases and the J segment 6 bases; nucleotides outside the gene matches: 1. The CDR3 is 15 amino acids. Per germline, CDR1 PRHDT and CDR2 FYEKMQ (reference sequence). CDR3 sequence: CASSLGLAGVNEQFF. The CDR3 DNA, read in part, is TGTGCCAGCAGCTTGGGACTAGCGGGAGTCAATGAG.

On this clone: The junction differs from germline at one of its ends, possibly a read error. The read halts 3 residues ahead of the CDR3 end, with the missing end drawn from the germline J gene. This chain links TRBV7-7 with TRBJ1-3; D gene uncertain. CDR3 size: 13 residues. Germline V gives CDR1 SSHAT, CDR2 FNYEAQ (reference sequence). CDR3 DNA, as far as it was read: TGTGCTAGCAGCCCCAGCTCTGGAAACACC. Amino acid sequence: CASSPSSGNT. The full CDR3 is CASSPSSGNTIYF.

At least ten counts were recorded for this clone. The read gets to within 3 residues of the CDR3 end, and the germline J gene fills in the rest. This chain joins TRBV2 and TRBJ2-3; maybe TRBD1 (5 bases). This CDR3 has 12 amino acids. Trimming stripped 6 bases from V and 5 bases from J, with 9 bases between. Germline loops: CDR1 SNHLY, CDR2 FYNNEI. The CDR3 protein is CASSSRVDTQYF. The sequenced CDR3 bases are TGTGCCAGCAGCTCCAGGGTAGATACG.

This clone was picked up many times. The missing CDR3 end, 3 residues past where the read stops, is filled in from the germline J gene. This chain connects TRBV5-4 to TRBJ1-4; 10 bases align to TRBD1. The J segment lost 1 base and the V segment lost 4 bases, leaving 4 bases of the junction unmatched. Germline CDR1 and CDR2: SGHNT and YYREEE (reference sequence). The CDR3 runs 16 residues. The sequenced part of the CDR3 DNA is TGTGCCAGCAGCACTCGGGACAGGGGAACTAATGAAAAA. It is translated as CASSTRDRGTNEK. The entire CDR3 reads CASSTRDRGTNEKLFF.

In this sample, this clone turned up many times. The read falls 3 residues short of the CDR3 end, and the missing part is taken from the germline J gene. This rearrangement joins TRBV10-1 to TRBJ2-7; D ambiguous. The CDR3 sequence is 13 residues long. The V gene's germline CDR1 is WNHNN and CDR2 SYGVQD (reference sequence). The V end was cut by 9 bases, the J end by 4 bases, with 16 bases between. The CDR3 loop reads CASSLGDAYEQYF. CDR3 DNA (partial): TGCGCCAGTAGCCTCGGAGATGCTTACGAG.

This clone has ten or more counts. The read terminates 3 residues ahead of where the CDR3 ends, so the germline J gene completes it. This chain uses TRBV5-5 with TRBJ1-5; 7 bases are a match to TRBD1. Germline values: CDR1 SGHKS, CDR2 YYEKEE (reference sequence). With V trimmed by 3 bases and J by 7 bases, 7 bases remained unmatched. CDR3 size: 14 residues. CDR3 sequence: CASSSTGLEQPQHF. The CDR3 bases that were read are TGTGCCAGCAGCTCGACAGGGCTTGAGCAGCCC.

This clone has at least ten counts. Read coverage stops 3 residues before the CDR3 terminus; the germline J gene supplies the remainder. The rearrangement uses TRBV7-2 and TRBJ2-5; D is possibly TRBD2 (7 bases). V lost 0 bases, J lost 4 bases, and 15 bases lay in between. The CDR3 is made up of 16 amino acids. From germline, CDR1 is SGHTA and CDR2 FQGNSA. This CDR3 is CASSLAGGRRGETQYF. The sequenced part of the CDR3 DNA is TGTGCCAGCAGCTTAGCGGGGGGGCGTCGAGGAGAGACC.

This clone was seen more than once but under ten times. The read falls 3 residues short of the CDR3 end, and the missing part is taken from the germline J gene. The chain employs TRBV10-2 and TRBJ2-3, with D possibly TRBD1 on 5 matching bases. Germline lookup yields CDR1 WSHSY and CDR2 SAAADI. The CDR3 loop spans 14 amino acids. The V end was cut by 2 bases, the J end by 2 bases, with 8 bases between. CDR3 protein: CASSEMGPTDTQYF. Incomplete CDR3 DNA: TGCGCCAGCAGTGAGATGGGGCCCACAGATACG.

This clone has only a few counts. CDR3 in amino acids: CASSIGSGGVGGNEQFF. Incomplete CDR3 DNA: TGTGCCAGTAGTATAGGTAGCGGGGGGGTAGGGGGGAATGAG. The chain joins TRBV19 to TRBJ2-1, with 11 nucleotides matching TRBD2. The read ends 3 residues before the CDR3 terminus; that terminus is restored from the germline J gene. V gave up 1 base and J gave up 7 bases; unmatched junction bases: 9. In germline, CDR1 is LNHDA, CDR2 SQIVND (reference sequence). The CDR3 spans 17 residues.

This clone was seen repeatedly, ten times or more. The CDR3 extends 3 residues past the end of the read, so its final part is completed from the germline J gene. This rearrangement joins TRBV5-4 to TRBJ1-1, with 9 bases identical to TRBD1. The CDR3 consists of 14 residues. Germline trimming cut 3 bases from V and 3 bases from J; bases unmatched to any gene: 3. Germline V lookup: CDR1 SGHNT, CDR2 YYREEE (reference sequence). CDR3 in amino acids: CASSWGQGDTEAFF. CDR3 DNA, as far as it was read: TGTGCCAGCAGCTGGGGACAGGGTGACACTGAA.

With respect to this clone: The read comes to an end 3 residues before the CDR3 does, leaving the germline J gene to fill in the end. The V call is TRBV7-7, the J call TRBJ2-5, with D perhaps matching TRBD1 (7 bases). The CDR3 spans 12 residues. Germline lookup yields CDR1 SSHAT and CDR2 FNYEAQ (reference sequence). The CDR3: CASGRDSKTQYF. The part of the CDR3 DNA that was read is TGTGCTAGCGGAAGGGACAGTAAGACC.

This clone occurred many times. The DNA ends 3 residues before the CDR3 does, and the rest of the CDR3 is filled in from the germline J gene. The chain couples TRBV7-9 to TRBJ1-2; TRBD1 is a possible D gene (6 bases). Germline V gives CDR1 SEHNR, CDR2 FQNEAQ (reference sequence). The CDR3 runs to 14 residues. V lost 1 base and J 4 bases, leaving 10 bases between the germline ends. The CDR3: CASSLGGGGYGYTF. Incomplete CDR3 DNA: TGTGCCAGCAGCTTAGGCGGGGGCGGCTATGGC.

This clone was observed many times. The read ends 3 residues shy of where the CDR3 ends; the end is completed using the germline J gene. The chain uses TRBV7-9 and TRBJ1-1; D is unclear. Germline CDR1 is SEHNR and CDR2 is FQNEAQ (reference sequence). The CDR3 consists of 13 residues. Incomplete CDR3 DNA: TGTGCCAGCAGCTTATTCACTACGGCGGAA. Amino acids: CASSLFTTAE. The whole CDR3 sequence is CASSLFTTAEAFF.

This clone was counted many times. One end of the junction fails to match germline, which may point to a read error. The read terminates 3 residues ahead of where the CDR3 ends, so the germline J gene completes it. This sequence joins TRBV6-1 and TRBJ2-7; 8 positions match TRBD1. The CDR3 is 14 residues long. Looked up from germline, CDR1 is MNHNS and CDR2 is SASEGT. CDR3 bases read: TGTGCCAGCACTGAAACAGGGGGTGGCTACGAG. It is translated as CASTETGGGYE. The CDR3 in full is CASTETGGGYEQYF.

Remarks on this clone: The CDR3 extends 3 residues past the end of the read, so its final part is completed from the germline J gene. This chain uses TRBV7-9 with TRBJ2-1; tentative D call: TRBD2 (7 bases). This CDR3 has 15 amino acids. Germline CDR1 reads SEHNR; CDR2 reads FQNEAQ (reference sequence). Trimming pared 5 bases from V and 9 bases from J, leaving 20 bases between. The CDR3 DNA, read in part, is TGTGCCAGCAGCGGAGGGGGGGATCAACCCCTTGAG. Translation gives CASSGGGDQPLE. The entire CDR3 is CASSGGGDQPLEQFF.

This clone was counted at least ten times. The CDR3 bases that were read are TGTGCCAGCTCACCACGTGCGGGCACTGAA. Encoded protein: CASSPRAGTE. The whole CDR3 protein reads CASSPRAGTEAFF. The genes are TRBV18 and TRBJ1-1; D ambiguous. The read terminates 3 residues before the CDR3 end, so the remaining end is supplied by the germline J gene. The CDR3 is 13 residues long. V shed 1 base and J shed 4 bases, with 7 bases lying between them. The germline V gene encodes CDR1 KGHSH and CDR2 LQKENI.

CDR3 amino acids: CASRVTSSTGELFF. The sequenced part of the CDR3 DNA is TGTGCCAGCAGGGTGACTAGCAGCACCGGGGAG. The rearrangement links TRBV2 to TRBJ2-2; TRBD2 matches 7 bases. With the read ending 3 residues before the CDR3 end, the germline J gene is used to fill in that end. Losses at the gene ends were 6 bases for V and 4 bases for J; bases not matched to a gene: 5. There are 14 residues in the CDR3. Germline assignment: CDR1 SNHLY and CDR2 FYNNEI.

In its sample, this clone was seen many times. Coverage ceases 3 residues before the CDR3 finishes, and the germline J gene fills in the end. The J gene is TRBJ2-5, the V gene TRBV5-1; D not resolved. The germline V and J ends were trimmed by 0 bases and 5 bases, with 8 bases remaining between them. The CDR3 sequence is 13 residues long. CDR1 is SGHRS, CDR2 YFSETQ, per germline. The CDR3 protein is CASSLGIRETQYF. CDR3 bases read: TGCGCCAGCAGCTTGGGTATTCGGGAGACC.

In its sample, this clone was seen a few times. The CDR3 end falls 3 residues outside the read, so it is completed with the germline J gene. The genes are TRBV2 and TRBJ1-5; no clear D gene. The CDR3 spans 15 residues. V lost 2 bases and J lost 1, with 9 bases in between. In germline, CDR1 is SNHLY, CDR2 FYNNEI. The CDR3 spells CASSEPYLSNQPQHF. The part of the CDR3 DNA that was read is TGTGCCAGCAGTGAACCTTATCTAAGCAATCAGCCC.

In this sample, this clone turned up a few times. The CDR3 reads CASSPTQGDSPLHF. The DNA read from the CDR3 is TGTGCCAGCTCACCAACACAGGGAGACTCACCC. The V and J genes are TRBV18 and TRBJ1-6; D possibly corresponds to TRBD1 (6 bases). Read coverage stops 3 residues before the CDR3 terminus; the germline J gene supplies the remainder. The germline V gene has CDR1 KGHSH and CDR2 LQKENI. The V end lost 2 bases, the J end lost 10 bases, and 12 bases lay between the germline ends. This CDR3 contains 14 residues.

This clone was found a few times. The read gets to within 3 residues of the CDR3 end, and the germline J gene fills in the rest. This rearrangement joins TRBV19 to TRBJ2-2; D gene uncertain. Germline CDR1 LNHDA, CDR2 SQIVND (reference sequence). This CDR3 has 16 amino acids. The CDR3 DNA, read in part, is TGTGCCAGTAGTATAAACGGTTTAGGGTCCGATGAAAAG. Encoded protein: CASSINGLGSDEK. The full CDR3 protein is CASSINGLGSDEKLFF.

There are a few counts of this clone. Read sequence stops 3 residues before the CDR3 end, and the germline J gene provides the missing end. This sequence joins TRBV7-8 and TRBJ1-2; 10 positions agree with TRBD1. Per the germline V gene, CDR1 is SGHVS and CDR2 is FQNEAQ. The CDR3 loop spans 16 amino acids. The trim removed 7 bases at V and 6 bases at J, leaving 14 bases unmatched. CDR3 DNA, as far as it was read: TGTGCCAGCAACCCCGCTCGGGACAGGGGAAATCATGGC. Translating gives CASNPARDRGNHG. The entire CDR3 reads CASNPARDRGNHGYTF.

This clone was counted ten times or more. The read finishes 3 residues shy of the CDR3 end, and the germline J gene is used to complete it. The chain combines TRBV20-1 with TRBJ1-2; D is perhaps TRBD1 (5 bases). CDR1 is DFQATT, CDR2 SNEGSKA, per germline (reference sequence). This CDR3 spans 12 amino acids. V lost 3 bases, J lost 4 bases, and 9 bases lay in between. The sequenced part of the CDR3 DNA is TGCAGTGCTAGCAGGGAGGGCTATGGC. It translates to CSASREGYG. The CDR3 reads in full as CSASREGYGYTF.

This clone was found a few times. CDR3 bases read: TGCGCCAGCAGCTTTCAATCGCAAGGGGTTGGGGCAGATACG. Translated, it gives CASSFQSQGVGADT. The whole CDR3 reads CASSFQSQGVGADTQYF. The chain recombines TRBV5-1 with TRBJ2-3, with D possibly being TRBD1 (5 bases). The read finishes 3 residues shy of the CDR3 end, and the germline J gene is used to complete it. Germline V gene sequence: CDR1 SGHRS, CDR2 YFSETQ. Trimming stripped 2 bases from V and 4 bases from J, with 20 bases between. The CDR3 spans 17 residues.

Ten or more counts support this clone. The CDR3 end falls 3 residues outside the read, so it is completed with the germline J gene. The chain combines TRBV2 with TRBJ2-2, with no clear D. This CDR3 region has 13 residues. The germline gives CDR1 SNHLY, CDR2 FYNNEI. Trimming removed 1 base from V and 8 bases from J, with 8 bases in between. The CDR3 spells CASSEGLRGELFF. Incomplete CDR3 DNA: TGTGCCAGCAGTGAAGGGTTAAGGGGGGAG.

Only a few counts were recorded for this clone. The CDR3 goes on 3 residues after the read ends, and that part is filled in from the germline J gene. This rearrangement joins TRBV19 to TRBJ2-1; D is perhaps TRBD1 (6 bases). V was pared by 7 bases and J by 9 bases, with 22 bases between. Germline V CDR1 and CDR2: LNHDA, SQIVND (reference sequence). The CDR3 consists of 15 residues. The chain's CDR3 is CASTQTGRVFLEQFF. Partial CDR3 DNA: TGTGCCAGTACTCAAACAGGGCGAGTTTTTCTTGAG.

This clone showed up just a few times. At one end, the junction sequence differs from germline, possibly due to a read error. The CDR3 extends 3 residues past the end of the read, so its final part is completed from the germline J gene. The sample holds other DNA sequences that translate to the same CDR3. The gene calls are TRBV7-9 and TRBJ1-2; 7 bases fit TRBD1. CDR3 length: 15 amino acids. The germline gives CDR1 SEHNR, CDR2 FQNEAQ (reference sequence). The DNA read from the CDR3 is TGCGCCAGCAGCCCCCGGACAGGCCTGAACTATGGC. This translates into CASSPRTGLNYG. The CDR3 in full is CASSPRTGLNYGYTF.